The 25 T cell receptor beta chains listed next were all sequenced from one sample in a study of CD8 T cells in Susac syndrome. The RNA input was about 0.5 to 1 ug, and it was reverse transcribed with random hexamers. MiXCR, run by TCRdb on the immunoSEQ multiplex PCR reads, gives a single entry per CDR3 protein. Counted here are some 400,000 distinct CDR3 sequences, around 83% occurring once; the ten biggest clones make up approximately 0.12%. Sequenced: CD8+ T cells from PBMCs. The receptors stem from a human donor with multiple sclerosis.

V is TRBV6-1 and J is TRBJ2-3; 9 bases align to TRBD2. With 10 bases clipped from V and 2 bases from J, the junction kept 7 bases outside the gene matches. The length of the CDR3 is 14 residues. CDR1 is MNHNS and CDR2 is SASEGT in the germline V gene. CDR3 DNA: TGTGCCACCACCACTAGCGGGCACACAGATACGCAGTATTTT. Translating gives CATTTSGHTDTQYF.

V and J are TRBV19 and TRBJ2-2; the D is unclear. V was trimmed by 3 bases and J by 1 base, leaving 12 bases between them. Germline V gene sequence: CDR1 LNHDA, CDR2 SQIVND (reference sequence). This CDR3 is built from 16 residues. CDR3 sequence reads: CASSIHTRLNTGELFF. As DNA, the CDR3 is TGTGCCAGTAGTATTCACACCCGTTTGAACACCGGGGAGCTGTTTTTT.

The rearrangement links TRBV27 to TRBJ2-1; the match to TRBD2 covers 9 bases. V was pared by 1 base and J by 8 bases, with 6 bases of the junction left unmatched. This CDR3 is 15 amino acids long. Germline loops: CDR1 MNHEY, CDR2 SMNVEV (reference sequence). The DNA of the CDR3 is TGTGCCAGCAGTTTATACGGGACTAGCTCCGATGAGCAGTTCTTC. It is translated as CASSLYGTSSDEQFF.

The V call is TRBV28, the J call TRBJ1-1; tentatively, D is TRBD1 (5 bases). Germline V CDR1 and CDR2: MDHEN, SYDVKM. Trimming stripped 5 bases from V and 4 bases from J, with 20 bases between. This CDR3 is built from 16 residues. CDR3 nucleotides: TGTGCCAGCAGTCCCCCCGGGAGGTTGGGGGGCACTGAAGCTTTCTTT. Its protein is CASSPPGRLGGTEAFF.

CDR3 amino acids: CASRIHWTENLKQETQYF. The CDR3 nucleotides are TGTGCCAGCAGAATACACTGGACTGAGAACTTAAAACAAGAGACCCAGTACTTC. The chain is built from TRBV28 and TRBJ2-5; TRBD2 is a possible D gene (5 bases). The CDR3 covers 18 residues. Deletions cut 6 bases from V and 2 bases from J, with 25 bases between. Germline V gene data show CDR1 as MDHEN and CDR2 as SYDVKM.

The CDR3 sequence: CSARNPGGPFSYEQYF. CDR3 bases: TGCAGTGCGCGGAACCCCGGGGGGCCGTTCTCCTACGAGCAGTACTTC. The chain joins TRBV20-1 to TRBJ2-7; D possibly corresponds to TRBD2 (7 bases). In germline, CDR1 is DFQATT, CDR2 SNEGSKA (reference sequence). Trimming pared 6 bases from V and 0 bases from J, leaving 21 bases between. The CDR3 totals 16 residues.

The gene calls are TRBV29-1 and TRBJ2-7; unclear D gene. Germline-derived CDR1 and CDR2 are SQVTM and ANQGSEA. The CDR3 spans 13 residues. Trimming pared 5 bases from V and 0 bases from J, leaving 11 bases between. The CDR3 reads CSVMNSDSYEQYF. The CDR3 DNA is TGCAGCGTTATGAACAGCGACTCCTACGAGCAGTACTTC.

The chain combines TRBV24-1 with TRBJ2-1; TRBD2 agrees at 11 bases. This CDR3 spans 13 amino acids. Trimming took 9 bases from V and 4 from J; bases not matched to a gene: 1. Germline loops: CDR1 KGHDR, CDR2 SFDVKD. The CDR3 spells CATGTSGYNEQFF. CDR3 bases: TGTGCCACCGGGACTAGCGGTTACAATGAGCAGTTCTTC.

The rearrangement links TRBV30 to TRBJ2-3; TRBD2 aligns across 7 bases. There are 16 residues in the CDR3. V shed 4 bases, J shed 3 bases, and the junction held 13 bases outside the gene matches. Germline CDR1 is GTSNPN and CDR2 is SVGIG (reference sequence). CDR3 sequence (DNA): TGTGCCTGGACCCCCCGCGGGGACGGGAGGACAGATACGCAGTATTTT. Translation: CAWTPRGDGRTDTQYF.

V gene TRBV20-1 combines with J gene TRBJ2-7; TRBD2 matches 7 bases. This CDR3 comprises 14 residues. J gave up 7 bases and V 0 bases, and 9 bases lay outside the gene matches. Per the germline V gene, CDR1 is DFQATT and CDR2 is SNEGSKA (reference sequence). The CDR3 sequence is CSAREQRGLWEQYF. CDR3 in DNA: TGCAGTGCTAGAGAACAGCGGGGTCTGTGGGAGCAGTACTTC.

V gene TRBV27 combines with J gene TRBJ2-7, with 7 bases that match TRBD2. The CDR3 length is 15 residues. From germline, CDR1 is MNHEY and CDR2 SMNVEV (reference sequence). V lost 2 bases, J lost 4 bases, and 8 bases stayed unmatched. CDR3 region: CASSLGAGRRYEQYF. The CDR3 DNA reads TGTGCCAGCAGTTTAGGAGCCGGGAGGAGGTACGAGCAGTACTTC.

The V gene is TRBV11-2, the J gene TRBJ1-3, with D possibly being TRBD1 (5 bases). CDR1 and CDR2 (germline): SGHAT, FQNNGV. The V end was cut by 6 bases, the J end by 2 bases, with 11 bases between. This CDR3 region has 14 residues. CDR3 protein: CASRAGTAGNTIYF. The CDR3 nucleotides are TGTGCCAGCAGGGCGGGGACGGCTGGAAACACCATATATTTT.

Remarks on this clonotype: One end of the junction fails to match germline, which may point to a read error. V gene TRBV7-7 combines with J gene TRBJ2-1; D gene uncertain. CDR1 and CDR2 from the germline V gene are SSHAT and FNYEAQ (reference sequence). The CDR3 totals 14 residues. In DNA, the CDR3 is TGTGCTAGCAGCTTCAGAATAGCAGACAATGAGCAGTTCTTC. It codes for CASSFRIADNEQFF. Drawing the rest from reference TRBV7-7 and TRBJ2-1, the complete variable domain is GAGVSQSPRYKVTKRGQDVTLRCDPISSHATLYWYQQALGQGPEFLTYFNYEAQPDKSGLPSDRFSAERPEGSISTLTIQRTEQRDSAMYRCASSFRIADNEQFFGPGTRLTVL.

Only one count was recorded for this clonotype. The CDR3 nucleotides are TGCAGTGCCCCGACCGGGGAACAGGAGACCGGGGAGCTGTTTTTT. Amino acid sequence: CSAPTGEQETGELFF. The V gene is TRBV20-1, the J gene TRBJ2-2, with D possibly called TRBD1 or TRBD2 (5 bases each). Trimming shortened V by 6 bases and J by 5 bases, and 19 bases separated the two germline ends. The germline V gene has CDR1 DFQATT and CDR2 SNEGSKA (reference sequence). CDR3 size: 15 residues.

The chain employs TRBV12-3 or TRBV12-4 and TRBJ1-2; D unclear. Trimming stripped 8 bases from V and 3 bases from J, with 10 bases between. This CDR3 spans 12 amino acids. The CDR3 nucleotides are TGTGCCAGCGTTGACAAGGACTATGGCTACACCTTC. Protein: CASVDKDYGYTF.

In its sample, this clonotype was seen once. This chain joins TRBV28 and TRBJ2-1; D may be TRBD2 (6 bases). The germline gives CDR1 MDHEN, CDR2 SYDVKM. The CDR3 contains 14 residues. V shed 6 bases and J shed 4 bases, with 13 bases lying between them. The CDR3 DNA is TGTGCCAGCAGCGGTATAGCGGCTTACAATGAGCAGTTCTTC. Translation gives CASSGIAAYNEQFF.

The J gene is TRBJ1-4, the V gene TRBV7-9; D remains ambiguous. The V end lost 5 bases, the J end lost 4 bases, and 5 bases lay between the germline ends. CDR1 and CDR2 (germline): SEHNR, FQNEAQ (reference sequence). The length of the CDR3 is 12 residues. CDR3 in amino acids: CASSRDNEKLFF. CDR3 DNA: TGTGCCAGCAGCCGCGATAATGAAAAACTGTTTTTT.

CDR3 protein: CASSVTSGGAQEQFF. Written as DNA, the CDR3 is TGTGCCAGCAGTGTGACTAGCGGGGGGGCACAGGAGCAGTTCTTC. The rearrangement uses TRBV2 and TRBJ2-1, with TRBD2 matching over 14 bases. V shed 4 bases, J shed 10 bases, and the junction held 6 bases outside the gene matches. The CDR3 contains 15 residues. The germline gives CDR1 SNHLY, CDR2 FYNNEI.

This clonotype was picked up one time. The V call is TRBV19, the J call TRBJ1-2, with 9 bases lining up with TRBD1. The germline gives CDR1 LNHDA, CDR2 SQIVND (reference sequence). The CDR3 totals 16 residues. After removal of 5 bases from V and 4 bases from J, the junction contained 11 bases not matched to a gene. CDR3 in DNA: TGTGCCAGTAGTGTGGAACAGGGGGCTTTTGTCTATGGCTACACCTTC. Protein: CASSVEQGAFVYGYTF.

The chain employs TRBV4-1 and TRBJ2-2; D is unresolved. V was shortened by 4 bases and J by 3 bases, with 9 bases between the two germline ends. The CDR3 is 14 residues long. The germline CDR1 and CDR2 sequences are MGHRA and YSYEKL. This CDR3 is CASSPTSDTGELFF. The DNA of the CDR3 is TGCGCCAGCAGCCCTACTTCCGACACCGGGGAGCTGTTTTTT.

This clonotype appeared a few times. V gene TRBV4-1 combines with J gene TRBJ1-1, with 8 bases identical to TRBD1. The length of the CDR3 is 14 residues. V lost 4 bases, J lost 4 bases, and 5 bases stayed unmatched. CDR1 and CDR2 from the germline V gene are MGHRA and YSYEKL. DNA for the CDR3: TGCGCCAGCAGCCCAGGACAGGGAATCACTGAAGCTTTCTTT. The encoded protein is CASSPGQGITEAFF.

The J gene is TRBJ2-5, the V gene TRBV20-1, with D possibly being TRBD1 or TRBD2 (5 bases each). CDR1 DFQATT and CDR2 SNEGSKA come from the germline V gene (reference sequence). Trimming shortened V by 0 bases and J by 5 bases, and 16 bases separated the two germline ends. The CDR3 is 15 residues long. The CDR3 loop reads CSARDFRGIEETQYF. The CDR3 coding sequence is TGCAGTGCTAGAGATTTTCGGGGCATTGAGGAGACCCAGTACTTC.

The chain uses TRBV5-8 and TRBJ1-1; D is perhaps TRBD1 (5 bases). CDR3 size: 13 residues. CDR1 and CDR2 (germline): SGHTS, YDEGEE. The V end lost 8 bases, the J end lost 3 bases, and 14 bases lay between the germline ends. The CDR3 DNA is TGTGCCAGGGGGACGGTGGGGTACACTGAAGCTTTCTTT. Translated: CARGTVGYTEAFF.

The genes are TRBV5-5 and TRBJ2-7; no reliable D call. V was trimmed by 2 bases and J by 7 bases, leaving 7 bases between them. In germline, CDR1 is SGHKS, CDR2 YYEKEE (reference sequence). CDR3 length equals 11 residues. DNA for the CDR3: TGTGCCAGCAGCTTTCAGGAGGAGCAGTACTTC. The encoded protein is CASSFQEEQYF.

The chain uses TRBV5-6 and TRBJ2-1; TRBD2 matches at 9 bases. Germline V lookup: CDR1 SGHDT, CDR2 YYEEEE. The V gene end was trimmed by 4 bases and the J gene end by 8 bases; junction bases not matched to a gene: 7. The length of the CDR3 is 14 residues. The CDR3 DNA reads TGTGCCAGCAGCACCGGGACTAGCTGGGATGAGCAGTTCTTC. It translates to CASSTGTSWDEQFF.